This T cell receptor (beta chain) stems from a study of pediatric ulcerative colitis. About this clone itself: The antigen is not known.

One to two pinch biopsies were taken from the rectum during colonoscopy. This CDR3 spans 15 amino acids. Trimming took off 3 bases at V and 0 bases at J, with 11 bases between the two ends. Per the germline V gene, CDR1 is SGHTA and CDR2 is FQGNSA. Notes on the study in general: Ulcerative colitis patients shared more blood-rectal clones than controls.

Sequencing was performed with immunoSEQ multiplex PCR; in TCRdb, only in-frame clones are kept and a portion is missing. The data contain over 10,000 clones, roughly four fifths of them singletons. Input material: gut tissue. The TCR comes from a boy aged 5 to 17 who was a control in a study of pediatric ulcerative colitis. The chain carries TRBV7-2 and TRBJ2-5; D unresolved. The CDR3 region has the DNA TGTGCCAGCAGCTTGGAGACGGTGTACCAAGAGACCCAGTACTTC. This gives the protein CASSLETVYQETQYF.